The subject of this entry is one T cell receptor (beta chain). This clone appeared a single time. There is no known antigen for this receptor. Base qualities were left out, and no much larger clone turns up one base away. Using the deep immunoSEQ assay, TCR CDR3 regions were amplified from genomic DNA by multiplex PCR. Genomic DNA extracted from each cell subset was distributed evenly over all wells of several immunoSEQ 96-well plates, and each plate served as one replicate. For sorted subsets, around 200 ng genomic DNA, equal to tens of thousands of T cell genomes, was loaded into each replicate PCR. Purified libraries were measured with a Qubit 3.0 fluorometer, size-checked on a Bioanalyzer 2100, and measured again with the KAPA Library Quantification kit. Every immunoSEQ 96-well plate was sequenced on a separate single-read 150-cycle Illumina NextSeq 550 flow cell. Processing in the source paper ran as follows. Because only junctional sequences without quality scores were contained in the immunoSEQ output, filtering matching that applied to full-length reads could not be performed. To assign V/J genes and CDR3, sequences were annotated against IMGT germline references using PyIR, a Python wrapper for IgBLAST v1.9. Reads were filtered out if the reads had weak V/J assignments (E-value above 1e-6), no CDR3, stop codons, out-of-frame junctions, or ambiguous translated residues. V3J clonotypes were defined by identical inferred V gene, J gene, and CDR3 amino acid sequence. The percentage overlap between two repertoires was calculated by dividing the number of shared unique clonotypes by the size of the smaller repertoire. Three approaches were used to assess repertoire richness: RTK rarefaction, the Chao1 estimator, and Recon v2.1 estimates of unobserved clonotypes. For all TCRbeta clonotypes obtained by the gDNA method from several donors, generation probabilities were computed with OLGA. This is the immuneACCESS table as TCRdb keeps it, with only in-frame sequences that have V and J called. A part of the clones is gone; compared with another copy, unresolved V genes explain less than half, and the rest is unexplained. That table supplies the V and J calls and clone size; D and trimming were determined from the DNA. For this sample the table gives roughly 680,000 clones, of which 72% were detected only once. Clones ranked in the top ten supply more than 1.5% of the sample.

The donors were healthy, HIV-negative adults who had no recently reported acute infections or vaccinations. Every donor was a Caucasian adult living in Nashville, Tennessee, USA. Magnetic negative selection was used to enrich CD4+ T cells, after which naive cells were positively selected on CD45RA and the negative fraction became the memory subset. Blood was obtained by leukapheresis, after which PBMCs were separated by Ficoll-Histopaque density gradient centrifugation and cryopreserved in liquid nitrogen vapor phase. Purity and quantity of every magnetically sorted T cell population were checked by analytical flow cytometry. From each sorted fraction, genomic DNA was isolated and quantified by UV absorbance on a Nanodrop 2000c. These data come from a study of shared clonotypes between healthy human individuals (dated by TCRdb to 2018 to 2021). Background for the entire study: Three men and two women, aged 18 to 49 years, made up the cohort. Libraries were prepared and TCR repertoires were sequenced by different laboratories using diverse techniques, in order to increase sequencing depth and limit assay-specific biases. Per donor, leukapheresis produced somewhere between about 0.9 and 10 billion PBMCs. To estimate repertoire size and how much clonotypes are shared between individuals, the study performed deep sequencing of blood TCR repertoires from about 5 healthy adults. For each donor, three plates each were used for CD4 naive and CD4 memory, two plates were used for CD8 naive, and one plate was used for CD8 memory.

V is reduced by 8 bases and J by 2 bases, leaving a spacing of 15 bases between them. From cysteine to phenylalanine, the CDR3 is 15 amino acids long. The only DNA kept is the CDR3, 45 bases in frame from the first base. The germline V gene yields MDHEN for CDR1 and SYDVKM for CDR2. The research as a whole found: Roughly 5.2% of naive CD4, roughly 3.5% of naive CD8, 2.3% of memory CD4, and around 0.4% of memory CD8 clonotypes were shared across a few donors. Naive subsets generally had larger estimated clonotype richness than memory subsets did. Higher generation probabilities were observed for clonotypes shared by all four sorted-subset donors than for non-shared clonotypes. Pairwise subsampling indicated that sequencing depth was expected to affect the degree of clonotype sharing among donors. Because the study included only a small number of donors, the genetic and exposure-history diversity represented was limited. Rarefaction of sorted-subset datasets indicated incomplete sequencing despite the large sequencing depth. Only blood was sampled, and tissue TCR repertoires likely differ from those in blood.

This sequence was found in a woman in her twenties or thirties in good health. The sequenced sample consisted of memory CD4+ T cells sorted from blood. The meaning of the sample's cell subset or site label: CD45RA-negative fraction. The chain was built from TRBV28 and TRBJ1-4, with the D gene uncertain. The CDR3 region reads CASLRAGGTNEKLFF. The nucleotide sequence reads as follows: TGTGCCAGCCTTAGAGCCGGAGGGACTAATGAAAAACTGTTTTTT. With all but the CDR3 taken from the reference TRBV28 and TRBJ1-4 genes, the full variable domain is: DVKVTQSSRYLVKRTGEKVFLECVQDMDHENMFWYRQDPGLGLRLIYFSYDVKMKEKGDIPEGYSVSREKKERFSLILESASTNQTSMYLCASLRAGGTNEKLFFGSGTQLSVL.